The source of this T cell receptor beta chain is a study of graft-versus-host responses after intestinal transplantation. About the study: Anti-thymocyte globulin induction preceded three to four years of tacrolimus and steroid maintenance in all recipients. The study, taken as a whole, reports: Early post-transplant HvG declines were associated with peak circulating GvH clone levels.

Concerning this clone: Its specificity is unknown.

The repertoire was sequenced with immunoSEQ multiplex PCR; TCRdb's copy has only in-frame clones and lacks some. The table includes 11,000 or so clones, just over 90% detected once. Time point defined: postoperative day 105 after intestinal transplantation (dayNNNN = postoperative day). Source: PBMCs, taken 105 days after intestinal transplantation. This receptor was obtained from a human patient who received an intestinal transplant, so some T cells may come from the graft donor.

CDR3 protein: CASSLTSGEQFF. The CDR3, as DNA: TGTGCCAGCAGCTTAACTAGCGGGGAGCAGTTCTTC. The V gene is TRBV13, the J gene TRBJ2-1; 9 bases agree with TRBD2. Germline values: CDR1 PRHDT, CDR2 FYEKMQ (reference sequence). The V segment lost 2 bases and the J segment 10 bases; nucleotides outside the gene matches: 0. The CDR3 has 12 residues. Using reference TRBV13 and TRBJ2-1 for the parts outside the CDR3, the full variable domain is AAGVIQSPRHLIKEKRETATLKCYPIPRHDTVYWYQQGPGQDPQFLISFYEKMQSDKGSIPDRFSAQQFSDYHSELNMSSLELGDSALYFCASSLTSGEQFFGPGTRLTVL.